The sequence of this TCR beta chain was determined in a study of Graves' ophthalmopathy and Graves' hyperthyroidism. General observations from the study: At around 70% sensitivity and 72.22% specificity, the model predicted progression of the ophthalmopathy. The blood repertoire also included most expanded thyroid clonotypes above 0.001 frequency.

Using RNA transcripts, the TCR beta CDR3 regions were amplified. An opening RT-PCR round employed HTBI primers and preceded a second-round multiplex PCR. TCRdb itself ran the multiplex PCR reads through MiXCR, one entry per CDR3 protein. Of 600,000 to 950,000 distinct CDR3 sequences listed, 40% are singletons. The CDR3 is made up of 14 amino acids. Germline lookup yields CDR1 SGHVS and CDR2 FQNEAQ. With V trimmed by 6 bases and J by 1 base, 5 bases remained unmatched. This clonotype was seen a handful of times. Its cognate antigen is unknown. The origin of this receptor is an adult man with Graves' ophthalmopathy. Sequencing used peripheral blood. The chain couples TRBV7-8 to TRBJ1-1, with TRBD1 matching 7 bases. The CDR3 here is CASSFYRGNTEAFF. CDR3 nucleotide sequence: TGTGCCAGCAGTTTCTACAGGGGGAACACTGAAGCTTTCTTT.